The present T cell receptor (beta chain) was sequenced within a study of molecular identifiers for immune sequencing clone quantification. The CDR3 sequence is 16 residues long. CDR1 is DFQATT, CDR2 SNEGSKA, per germline (reference sequence). The V and J ends lost 4 bases and 4 bases, in that order; junction bases with no gene match: 10. This clonotype was detected ten times or more. The antigen is unknown. Study observations and caveats: Jurkat TCR RNA that was spiked in from one cell was reportedly detectable among 950,000 to 1,000,000 naive cells. Clones of above 20 RNA copies carried over 99% of effector molecules; in naive cells they carried under 1%.

TCRdb passed the PCR reads through MiXCR, listing each CDR3 protein once. The sample has about 640,000 distinct CDR3 sequences; just under 20% are singletons. The sample consisted of naive CD8+ T cells from blood, with Jurkat cell RNA spiked in. Subset meaning: FACS-sorted CD8+CD4-CCR7+CD45RA+ naive T cells. This rearrangement joins TRBV20-1 to TRBJ2-7; 13 bases align to TRBD2. The source of this sequence is a human donor in good health. Some libraries in this study had Jurkat cell RNA spiked in. The CDR3 is CSAISSTSGRAYEQYF. CDR3 nucleotides: TGCAGTGCTATCTCTAGTACTAGCGGGAGGGCTTACGAGCAGTACTTC.